The present T cell receptor (beta chain) was sequenced within a study of T cell clusters in autoimmune cytopenias. Study-level information: Healthy control donors averaged roughly 56 years of age, with a median of roughly 62 years. Per sample, median TRB depth was approximately 48,000 reads, yielding a median about 2,400 distinct clonotypes.

Broader study findings: Functional roles of the in silico T cell clusters still await experimental validation.

TRB rearrangements were amplified by touch-down multiplex PCR with mixed TRB-A/B primers. From its re-call of the multiplex PCR reads, TCRdb lists each CDR3 protein once, without DNA. The record lists fewer than 5,500 distinct CDR3 sequences, of which the ten most abundant hold about half. There are 15 residues in the CDR3. TRB was amplified from roughly 250 ng of peripheral blood genomic DNA per sample. In the case of this clonotype: Its antigen remains unknown.

These sequences were also reported in another study, on T cell repertoires in aging, cancer and after chemotherapy.

Sequencing was performed on peripheral blood. The TCR originated in a human donor in good health. The V call is TRBV12-3 or TRBV12-4, the J call TRBJ2-5; TCRdb reports TRBD1, a call that lacks DNA to check it against. CDR3 protein: CASSQRDRRQETQYF.